This TCR beta chain is drawn from a study of blood T cell repertoires in COVID-19. Study context: COVID-19 samples, acute and convalescent, were from the United States, Italy and Spain. Sample material is recorded as cDNA or gDNA derived from T cells, B-cell-depleted T cells, or PBMCs.

CDR3 length: 13 amino acids. With 9 bases clipped from V and 1 base from J, the junction kept 2 bases outside the gene matches. Germline CDR1 reads MDHEN; CDR2 reads SYDVKM. The authors' processing: Amplification from reference gene primers served as the basis for estimated nucleated cell counts. Only in-frame clones appear in the TCRdb table, and some are missing; sequencing was by immunoSEQ multiplex PCR. V and J calls and clone size are as listed in that table; D and trimming were resolved from the DNA. Here the sample spans 95,000 to 120,000 clones, approximately 80% being singletons. The chain employs TRBV28 and TRBJ2-3, with 9 bases fitting TRBD2. The sequenced sample was peripheral blood. The source is a woman in her thirties or forties with acute or convalescent COVID-19. The CDR3 sequence is CASQRGGTDTQYF. The CDR3 DNA reads as TGTGCCAGTCAGCGGGGGGGCACAGATACGCAGTATTTT.